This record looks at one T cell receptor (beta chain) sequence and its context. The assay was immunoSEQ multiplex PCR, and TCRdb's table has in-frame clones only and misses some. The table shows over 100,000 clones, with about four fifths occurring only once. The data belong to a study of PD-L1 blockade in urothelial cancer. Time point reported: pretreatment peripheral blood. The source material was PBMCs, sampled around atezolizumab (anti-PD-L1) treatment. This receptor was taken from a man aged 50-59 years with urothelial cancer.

The CDR3 coding sequence is TGTGCCAGTAGGGGGGGCGGGAGGGCCTATGAGCAGTTCTTC. Translated, it gives CASRGGGRAYEQFF. This chain links TRBV19 with TRBJ2-1; TRBD2 matches at 9 bases. V lost 6 bases, J lost 8 bases, and 8 bases stayed unmatched. The germline V gene has CDR1 LNHDA and CDR2 SQIVND (reference sequence). The CDR3 consists of 14 residues.